This passage covers 11 T cell receptor beta chains from one sample sequenced in a study of glioma-infiltrating T cells after dendritic cell vaccination. Profiled with immunoSEQ multiplex PCR; TCRdb holds only in-frame clones, not every one. The sample gives tens of thousands of clones, about four fifths of which show up once; approximately 2.1% is in the top ten. Specimen: blood, collected before dendritic cell vaccination. Receptor source: a human donor with glioblastoma.

This clone was counted a few times. The rearrangement joins TRBV2 to TRBJ1-5, with TRBD1 identical over 7 bases. The CDR3 is 13 amino acids. The junction had 3 bases not matched to a gene; V was cut back by 6 bases and J by 4 bases. Germline assignment: CDR1 SNHLY and CDR2 FYNNEI. In nucleotides, the CDR3 is TGTGCCAGCAGGGGACAGACAAATCAGCCCCAGCATTTT. Protein: CASRGQTNQPQHF.

The V and J genes are TRBV11-3 and TRBJ1-1, with D tentatively TRBD1 (5 bases). With 2 bases removed from V and 11 bases from J, the gap between germline ends came to 12 bases. CDR1 and CDR2 (germline): SGHNT, YENEEA. CDR3 length: 12 amino acids. Here the CDR3 reads CASSLSGQGAFF. The CDR3 DNA reads TGTGCCAGCAGCTTATCTGGGCAGGGCGCTTTCTTT.

This chain connects TRBV4-1 to TRBJ2-1; D is perhaps TRBD2 (6 bases). The length of the CDR3 is 16 residues. V was cut by 0 bases and J by 4 bases, with 13 bases left in between. Per germline, CDR1 MGHRA and CDR2 YSYEKL. CDR3 region: CASSQEGAGRYNEQFF. DNA of the CDR3: TGCGCCAGCAGCCAAGAAGGTGCGGGAAGGTACAATGAGCAGTTCTTC.

V is TRBV6-6 and J is TRBJ1-1, with 9 bases lining up with TRBD1. This CDR3 comprises 14 residues. V was pared by 4 bases and J by 8 bases, with 8 bases of the junction left unmatched. The germline V gene encodes CDR1 MNHNY and CDR2 SVGAGI (reference sequence). The chain's CDR3 is CASSFLGTGQEAFF. Written as DNA, the CDR3 is TGTGCCAGCAGTTTCCTAGGGACAGGGCAGGAAGCTTTCTTT.

The V and J genes are TRBV18 and TRBJ2-3, with a tentative D call TRBD1 (6 bases). The V gene's germline CDR1 is KGHSH and CDR2 LQKENI. The CDR3 consists of 15 residues. V lost 0 bases and J lost 5, with 12 bases in between. The CDR3 loop is CASSPPGQGRDTQYF. The CDR3, as DNA: TGTGCCAGCTCACCACCGGGGCAGGGGAGAGATACGCAGTATTTT.

The genes are TRBV2 and TRBJ2-7; weak D call: TRBD1 (5 bases). The CDR3 loop spans 13 amino acids. Trimming left V 8 bases short and J 4 bases short, with 15 bases between. In germline, CDR1 is SNHLY, CDR2 FYNNEI. As DNA, the CDR3 is TGTGCCAGCGGCCGACAGTCATTTTACGAGCAGTACTTC. This gives the protein CASGRQSFYEQYF. Drawing the rest from reference TRBV2 and TRBJ2-7, the complete variable domain is EPEVTQTPSHQVTQMGQEVILRCVPISNHLYFYWYRQILGQKVEFLVSFYNNEISEKSEIFDDQFSVERPDGSNFTLKIRSTKLEDSAMYFCASGRQSFYEQYFGPGTRLTVT.

The chain links TRBV2 to TRBJ2-3; 9 nucleotides align to TRBD1. J lost 2 bases, V lost 1 base, and 4 bases had no gene match. This CDR3 is built from 16 residues. The germline CDR1 and CDR2 sequences are SNHLY and FYNNEI. In DNA, the CDR3 is TGTGCCAGCAGTGAAGGGGGACAGGGAAACACAGATACGCAGTATTTT. It codes for CASSEGGQGNTDTQYF. The full variable domain, rest sourced from reference TRBV2 and TRBJ2-3, is EPEVTQTPSHQVTQMGQEVILRCVPISNHLYFYWYRQILGQKVEFLVSFYNNEISEKSEIFDDQFSVERPDGSNFTLKIRSTKLEDSAMYFCASSEGGQGNTDTQYFGPGTRLTVL.

The chain couples TRBV2 to TRBJ1-2, with 9 bases aligning to TRBD1. J gave up 6 bases and V 6 bases, and 8 bases lay outside the gene matches. CDR1 SNHLY and CDR2 FYNNEI come from the germline V gene. The CDR3 loop spans 14 amino acids. CDR3 in amino acids: CASRGGQGRHGYTF. CDR3 nucleotide sequence: TGTGCCAGCAGGGGGGGACAGGGCCGGCATGGCTACACCTTC. Variable domain in full (rest from reference TRBV2 and TRBJ1-2): EPEVTQTPSHQVTQMGQEVILRCVPISNHLYFYWYRQILGQKVEFLVSFYNNEISEKSEIFDDQFSVERPDGSNFTLKIRSTKLEDSAMYFCASRGGQGRHGYTFGSGTRLTVV.

The chain recombines TRBV28 with TRBJ2-7; 11 bases fit TRBD2. The germline V gene has CDR1 MDHEN and CDR2 SYDVKM. The V and J ends lost 7 bases and 3 bases, in that order; junction bases with no gene match: 5. CDR3 length equals 14 residues. The CDR3 DNA sequence: TGTGCCAGCACAAGGGGGACTAGCGGCTACGAGCAGTACGTC. Residues: CASTRGTSGYEQYV.

J is TRBJ1-2 and V is TRBV6-9, with 7 bases identical to TRBD1. The CDR3 is 14 amino acids. Germline assignment: CDR1 MNHGY and CDR2 SVAAGI. V was clipped by 6 bases and J by 8 bases; unmatched bases: 12. CDR3 sequence reads: CASRPDTGVGGYTF. The CDR3 DNA sequence: TGTGCCAGCAGGCCAGACACAGGGGTGGGGGGCTACACCTTC.

The CDR3 reads CASRKGQGAGQPQHF. The CDR3 region has the DNA TGTGCCAGCAGAAAGGGACAGGGGGCGGGTCAGCCCCAGCATTTT. J is TRBJ1-5 and V is TRBV2; the match to TRBD1 covers 12 bases. The CDR3 loop spans 15 amino acids. Germline trimming cut 6 bases from V and 6 bases from J; bases unmatched to any gene: 6. CDR1 and CDR2 (germline): SNHLY, FYNNEI.